This section outlines one T cell receptor beta chain sequence together with its context. This clonotype occurred a few times. The antigen it recognizes is unknown. This may arise from a read error, as a much more abundant clone is one base away. Libraries came from 5' RACE. The sample was run on an Illumina HiSeq 2500. The second PCR ran for roughly 7 to 11 cycles and used a J-beta primer mix along with a sample-barcoded 5' primer. A unique molecular identifier was introduced onto each TCR beta cDNA molecule by a template-switch 5' adaptor carrying 12 random nucleotides. At least 3 million CDR3-containing paired-end reads were obtained from each sample. All of the RNA was converted into first-strand cDNA using the Mint cDNA synthesis kit, with a TRBC-specific oligonucleotide serving as the primer. Following uracil-DNA glycosylase treatment, all cDNA underwent a first 18-cycle PCR with the universal primers M1SS and BC2_uni_R. In the original analysis: For normalization, 1 million high-quality reads, each with a distinct molecular identifier, were randomly selected from each sample. Instead of being binned into consensus sequences, reads with shared molecular identifiers were discarded. MiTCR, set to a Q25 quality threshold and the strictest error-elimination algorithm, was used for CDR3 identification, clonotype clustering and error correction. Lower-bound total TCR beta diversity was estimated with a nonparametric unseen species model using Euler transformation. The raw public data were reprocessed by TCRdb itself: fastp quality trimming at Q25, MiXCR clonotype calling, in-frame beta chains only. Identical CDR3 protein sequences are pooled into one entry, listed with their most common genes and DNA. These V and J calls originate from TCRdb's pipeline instead of the authors' own analysis. In all, the sample holds about 720,000 distinct CDR3 sequences, and 22% of those were seen once. 20% to 25% of the sample is held by the ten biggest clonotypes.

From the cysteine through the phenylalanine, the CDR3 covers 15 amino acids. Here the CDR3 DNA is all that survives: 45 bases in frame from base 1. As encoded in the germline V gene, CDR1 is SGDLS while CDR2 is YYNGEE. V was cut back by 5 bases and J by 10 bases, leaving a gap of 19 bases between them. The data stem from a study of blood T cells in healthy people across ages (dated by TCRdb to 2013 to 2016). Concerning the study at large: In model experiments, template switching captured roughly one uniquely barcoded TCR beta cDNA molecule for every two T cells. Age-related changes in TCR beta repertoire diversity were measured in the study by deep sequencing normalized with unique cDNA molecular identifiers. Four age groups were formed from the donors: young (average approximately 15 years), middle-aged (approximately 39), aged (approximately 60) and long-lived (approximately 78). To avoid experimental bias, donors of different ages were distributed randomly across sequencing lanes. For two donors (one aged 18 to 29 and one aged 80 or older), the study analyzed two additional independent replicas of 1 million unique cDNA reads from the same blood draw.

The roughly 39 donors, aged roughly 6 to 95 years, were systemically healthy Caucasian individuals from Russia. Approximately 9.3 milliliters of peripheral blood were drawn from each donor into EDTA-treated Vacutainer tubes. Ficoll-Paque density-gradient centrifugation was used to isolate PBMCs, with at least 7 million per sample. Total RNA, at least 6 micrograms per sample, was extracted from PBMCs with Trizol reagent. The percentages of naive CD45RAhigh/CD27high T cells were determined by flow cytometry on a PBMC aliquot from every donor. Results and caveats for the whole study, not just this receptor: The long-lived group showed more naive CD4+ T cells, fewer expanded clones and increased TCR diversity than the aged group, suggesting age selection. Donor CMV infection status was unknown, potentially confounding age-related changes in expanded clonotypes. Conclusive comparison of naive and antigen-experienced compartments was prevented by the profiling of bulk unsorted PBMCs. Estimates of total diversity based on one million sequenced T cells were regarded as lower bounds and as underestimates. Observed TCR beta diversity per million T cells fell roughly linearly with age, and a significant reduction was already apparent by age roughly 41. Observed TCR beta diversity correlated strongly with the percentage of naive T cells measured by flow cytometry.

The sample consisted of blood. The TCR was taken from a man in his sixties or seventies in good health. Rearrangement joined TRBV9 to TRBJ1-6; TRBD1 is a weak D gene call, 6 bases matching. The DNA sequence is given as TGTGCCAGCAGTGGTACAGCACAGGGTAAATCACCCCTCCACTTT. Translated, it gives CASSGTAQGKSPLHF.